Sequencing of this T cell receptor (beta chain) was carried out in a study of blood T cells in healthy people across ages. This CDR3 region has 16 residues. The V and J ends lost 3 bases and 3 bases respectively, with 15 bases between them. Germline CDR1 is MRHNA and CDR2 is SNTAGT. On this clonotype itself: Its antigen is not identified.

A second PCR of about 7 to 12 cycles used a sample-barcoded 5' primer and a J-beta primer mix. From the 5' RACE reads, TCRdb called clonotypes with MiXCR, one entry per CDR3 protein. The data contain hundreds of thousands of distinct CDR3 sequences, just over 55% of them seen just once; the ten biggest clones take up more than 25%. Study results and limitations: It was found that TCR beta diversity correlated strongly with the percentage of naive T cells.

This receptor was identified in a man aged 40-55 years in good health. This chain links TRBV6-4 with TRBJ2-1, with D unclear. The specimen was blood. The CDR3 DNA reads as TGTGCCAGCAGTGAGCAGGCGGCCGGGCTCTACAATGAGCAGTTCTTC. Protein: CASSEQAAGLYNEQFF.